The 16 T cell receptor beta chains reported below all come from one sample, sequenced in a study of type 1 and type 2 diabetes patients (dated by TCRdb to the mid-2010s). Instrument on record: Illumina MiSeq. Genomic DNA from sorted T cell subsets was used as template for TCRbeta CDR3 amplification. The TCRbeta CDR3 region was amplified by multiplex PCR with 30 forward and 13 reverse primers. The public reads were run again by TCRdb, first through fastp at Q25 and then through MiXCR, and only productive beta chains were kept. Rows are unified per CDR3 protein, each entry keeping the most common DNA and genes. The sample table shows fewer than 350,000 distinct CDR3 sequences, and roughly 48% are seen once. The top ten hold roughly 13% of the sample. The specimen sequenced was peripheral blood mononuclear cells (PBMCs). The source is a young man with type 2 diabetes.

The chain has TRBV7-2 and TRBJ2-5; weak D call: TRBD1 (5 bases). Gene TRBJ2-7 matches the end of the DNA better, so the J call may be wrong. CDR1 SGHTA and CDR2 FQGNSA come from the germline V gene. CDR3 length equals 16 residues. The CDR3 DNA is TGTGCCAGCAGCTTAGACAGGTCAAGGATACCCTACGAGCAGTACTTC. Protein product: CASSLDRSRIPYEQYF.

This chain connects TRBV7-2 to TRBJ2-7, with 11 bases matching TRBD2. V was pared by 5 bases and J by 2 bases, with 11 bases of the junction left unmatched. The germline V gene has CDR1 SGHTA and CDR2 FQGNSA. The CDR3 spans 17 residues. CDR3 amino acids: CASSDSTSGGRTYEQYF. The CDR3 DNA is TGTGCCAGCAGCGACTCCACTAGCGGGGGCCGGACCTACGAGCAGTACTTC.

The chain couples TRBV28 to TRBJ1-2, with 8 positions matching TRBD1. In germline, CDR1 is MDHEN, CDR2 SYDVKM. This CDR3 has 17 residues. V gave up 4 bases and J gave up 5 bases; unmatched junction bases: 15. This CDR3 is CASSSPRQGLLYYGYTF. The CDR3 region has the DNA TGTGCCAGCAGTTCTCCTCGACAGGGGTTACTTTATTATGGCTACACCTTC.

This clonotype was seen only a few times. The rearrangement uses TRBV14 and TRBJ2-1; 8 bases fit TRBD1. V lost 4 bases, J lost 8 bases, and 7 bases stayed unmatched. The CDR3 is 14 amino acids. The germline V gene encodes CDR1 SGHDN and CDR2 FVKESK. The CDR3 bases are TGTGCCAGCAGCCCGGGACAGGTGGGCGATGAGCAGTTCTTC. Amino acids: CASSPGQVGDEQFF. The full variable domain, with the rest looked up from reference TRBV14 and TRBJ2-1, is EAGVTQFPSHSVIEKGQTVTLRCDPISGHDNLYWYRRVMGKEIKFLLHFVKESKQDESGMPNNRFLAERTGGTYSTLKVQPAELEDSGVYFCASSPGQVGDEQFFGPGTRLTVL.

The chain has TRBV27 and TRBJ1-1; TRBD1 is a possible D gene (6 bases). In germline, CDR1 is MNHEY, CDR2 SMNVEV (reference sequence). The ends were cut back, 5 bases at V and 3 bases at J, with 22 bases in the middle. The CDR3 has 17 residues. In DNA form, the CDR3 reads TGTGCCAGCAGTCCCGGGAGTGCAGGGGCAGGGGACACTGAAGCTTTCTTT. The encoded protein is CASSPGSAGAGDTEAFF.

This clonotype came up once. The junction differs from germline at one of its ends, possibly a read error. This chain uses TRBV28 with TRBJ1-1, with D maybe TRBD1 (6 bases). The V gene's germline CDR1 is MDHEN and CDR2 SYDVKM. There are 16 residues in the CDR3. The CDR3 loop is CASRNTPPLIAHREDF. The CDR3 coding sequence is TGTGCCAGCAGAAACACCCCTCCACTCATTGCCCACAGGGAGGACTTT.

This chain links TRBV6-1 with TRBJ2-1; TRBD2 agrees at 10 bases. V lost 7 bases and J lost 6; bases outside the gene matches: 12. There are 16 residues in the CDR3. From germline, CDR1 is MNHNS and CDR2 SASEGT. As DNA, the CDR3 is TGTGCCAGCAAGAGCGGGAGGGCCTTTCGTGGCAATGAGCAGTTCTTC. It encodes CASKSGRAFRGNEQFF.

This clonotype was counted only a few times. DNA for the CDR3: TGTGCCAGCAGCCAAGGGACAGGGGGGACCTACGAGCAGTACTTC. Protein sequence: CASSQGTGGTYEQYF. The chain employs TRBV7-2 and TRBJ2-7, with 11 bases identical to TRBD1. Germline loops: CDR1 SGHTA, CDR2 FQGNSA. Germline trimming cut 5 bases from V and 2 bases from J; bases unmatched to any gene: 5. The CDR3 has 15 amino acids.

Remarks on this clonotype: Because it lacks the conserved phenylalanine or tryptophan at the end, this CDR3 is likely a read error. The J gene is TRBJ2-7, the V gene TRBV2; D ambiguous. The germline gives CDR1 SNHLY, CDR2 FYNNEI. The CDR3 totals 14 residues. The ends were cut back, 7 bases at V and 3 bases at J, with 16 bases in the middle. CDR3 in DNA: TGTGCCAGCACCGCAGGCCACCCGCTCTACGAGCAGTACTCC. Residues: CASTAGHPLYEQYS.

This clonotype was seen a handful of times. The CDR3 spells CASRLDGTSYDEQYF. In nucleotides, the CDR3 is TGTGCCAGCAGACTAGACGGGACTAGCTACGACGAGCAGTACTTC. The chain has TRBV28 and TRBJ2-7; 9 bases line up with TRBD2. V shed 6 bases and J 5 bases; nucleotides not matched to a gene: 11. The CDR3 covers 15 residues. Germline CDR1 MDHEN, CDR2 SYDVKM.

V and J are TRBV20-1 and TRBJ2-7; D call uncertain. From germline, CDR1 is DFQATT and CDR2 SNEGSKA (reference sequence). Trimming took 0 bases from V and 4 from J, leaving 10 bases between them. The CDR3 consists of 13 residues. CDR3 nucleotide sequence: TGCAGTGCTAGAGATCTTCTGGGGTACGAGCAGTACTTC. This gives the protein CSARDLLGYEQYF.

The CDR3 is CAWAAGFMETQYF. The CDR3 nucleotides are TGTGCCTGGGCTGCGGGGTTTATGGAGACCCAGTACTTC. The V and J genes are TRBV30 and TRBJ2-5, with D perhaps TRBD2 (6 bases). Germline V gene sequence: CDR1 GTSNPN, CDR2 SVGIG (reference sequence). V was clipped by 5 bases and J by 5 bases, with 15 bases between them. CDR3 length: 13 amino acids. Drawing the rest from reference TRBV30 and TRBJ2-5, the complete variable domain is SQTIHQWPATLVQPVGSPLSLECTVEGTSNPNLYWYRQAAGRGLQLLFYSVGIGQISSEVPQNLSASRPQDRQFILSSKKLLLSDSGFYLCAWAAGFMETQYFGPGTRLLVL.

There are a few counts of this clonotype. The rearrangement joins TRBV19 to TRBJ1-5, with unresolved D. Germline V gives CDR1 LNHDA, CDR2 SQIVND (reference sequence). V was cut by 6 bases and J by 1 base, with 4 bases left in between. There are 12 residues in the CDR3. The DNA of the CDR3 is TGTGCCAGTAGAAAAAGCAATCAGCCCCAGCATTTT. Amino acid sequence: CASRKSNQPQHF. The whole variable domain, filled in from reference TRBV19 and TRBJ1-5, reads DGGITQSPKYLFRKEGQNVTLSCEQNLNHDAMYWYRQDPGQGLRLIYYSQIVNDFQKGDIAEGYSVSREKKESFPLTVTSAQKNPTAFYLCASRKSNQPQHFGDGTRLSIL.

This chain joins TRBV13 and TRBJ2-5; D unclear. Germline CDR1 PRHDT, CDR2 FYEKMQ (reference sequence). V lost 0 bases and J 2 bases, leaving 10 bases between the germline ends. This CDR3 region has 15 residues. CDR3 DNA sequence: TGTGCCAGCAGCTTAGGCCCTTACTTACAAGAGACCCAGTACTTC. Its translation: CASSLGPYLQETQYF.

The V call is TRBV2, the J call TRBJ1-2; D is unresolved. Germline CDR1 SNHLY, CDR2 FYNNEI. Trimming took 2 bases from V and 8 from J, leaving 6 bases between them. The length of the CDR3 is 11 residues. The CDR3 spells CASSELRGYTF. Written as DNA, the CDR3 is TGTGCCAGCAGTGAACTTAGGGGCTACACCTTC. The variable domain in full, completed from reference TRBV2 and TRBJ1-2, reads EPEVTQTPSHQVTQMGQEVILRCVPISNHLYFYWYRQILGQKVEFLVSFYNNEISEKSEIFDDQFSVERPDGSNFTLKIRSTKLEDSAMYFCASSELRGYTFGSGTRLTVV.

The chain carries TRBV30 and TRBJ2-7, with TRBD2 matching over 10 bases. V shed 2 bases and J 3 bases; nucleotides not matched to a gene: 4. The V gene's germline CDR1 is GTSNPN and CDR2 SVGIG (reference sequence). The CDR3 spans 14 residues. The CDR3 DNA follows: TGTGCCTGGAGTCGGCTAGCGGGGGACTACGAGCAGTACTTC. As protein: CAWSRLAGDYEQYF. Full variable domain (missing parts from reference TRBV30 and TRBJ2-7): SQTIHQWPATLVQPVGSPLSLECTVEGTSNPNLYWYRQAAGRGLQLLFYSVGIGQISSEVPQNLSASRPQDRQFILSSKKLLLSDSGFYLCAWSRLAGDYEQYFGPGTRLTVT.